A single sample gave rise to the 8 T cell receptor beta chains below, sequenced in a study of OX40 agonist ivuxolimab in advanced cancers. Measured with immunoSEQ multiplex PCR; TCRdb has only the in-frame clones, and not every one. The sample yields roughly 64,000 clones, roughly 80% seen once. The specimen comprised CD4+ or CD8+ T cells sorted from blood, sampled in a trial of the OX40 agonist ivuxolimab. The receptors here all came from an adult with an advanced solid tumor such as melanoma, head and neck, liver or kidney cancer.

V usage is TRBV7-2 and J usage is TRBJ2-7; 11 nucleotides match TRBD2. The CDR3 loop spans 15 amino acids. V was pared by 6 bases and J by 4 bases, with 8 bases of the junction left unmatched. Per germline, CDR1 SGHTA and CDR2 FQGNSA. CDR3 in amino acids: CASSFIAGGGYEQYF. For the CDR3, the DNA is TGTGCCAGCAGTTTCATAGCGGGAGGGGGGTACGAGCAGTACTTC.

The gene calls are TRBV30 and TRBJ2-1; D is possibly TRBD2 (5 bases). The CDR3 has 17 amino acids. Trimming cost V 0 bases and J 0 bases, with 15 bases left between them. CDR1 is GTSNPN, CDR2 SVGIG, per germline (reference sequence). This CDR3 is CAWSVEAEVCSYNEQFF. DNA for the CDR3: TGTGCCTGGAGTGTAGAGGCGGAGGTTTGCTCCTACAATGAGCAGTTCTTC.

This chain's CDR3 is CASSPNSPSAMNTEAFF. The CDR3, as DNA: TGTGCCAGCTCACCAAATTCCCCTTCAGCCATGAACACTGAAGCTTTCTTT. The rearrangement joins TRBV18 to TRBJ1-1, with D uncertain. This CDR3 is built from 17 residues. CDR1 is KGHSH and CDR2 is LQKENI in the germline V gene. Trimming removed 2 bases at V and 0 bases at J, with 16 bases between.

CDR3 sequence (DNA): TGTGCCAGCTCATCAAACCAACGATTTAACTATGGCTACACCTTC. This translates into CASSSNQRFNYGYTF. The gene calls are TRBV18 and TRBJ1-2; unclear D gene. This CDR3 is built from 15 residues. Germline V gene lookup returns CDR1 KGHSH and CDR2 LQKENI. Deletions cut 5 bases from V and 1 base from J, with 14 bases between.

This clone was seen only once. The chain couples TRBV10-1 to TRBJ1-1; D is unclear. The CDR3 runs 16 residues. Trimming cost V 0 bases and J 4 bases, with 15 bases left between them. Looked up from germline, CDR1 is WNHNN and CDR2 is SYGVQD (reference sequence). CDR3 sequence (DNA): TGCGCCAGCAGTGAGTCGCTTATCGGAGTCTGCACTGAAGCTTTCTTT. Encoded protein: CASSESLIGVCTEAFF.

The rearrangement uses TRBV9 and TRBJ1-1; 8 positions match TRBD1. Per germline, CDR1 SGDLS and CDR2 YYNGEE. CDR3 length: 13 amino acids. V gave up 3 bases and J gave up 3 bases; unmatched junction bases: 1. DNA of the CDR3: TGTGCCAGCAGCGCGGGACAGGACACTGAAGCTTTCTTT. Residues: CASSAGQDTEAFF.

In its sample, this clone was seen once. The chain couples TRBV25-1 to TRBJ1-6, with D tentatively TRBD1 (5 bases). V lost 4 bases, J lost 6 bases, and 13 bases lay in between. The CDR3 extends over 15 amino acids. The germline V gene has CDR1 MGHDK and CDR2 SYGVNS. CDR3 in DNA: TGTGCCAGCAGTGTAACTTTTGGGGGTAATTCACCCCTCCACTTT. Translating it yields CASSVTFGGNSPLHF.

CDR3 sequence reads: CASSQVRDHYNEQFF. The CDR3 coding sequence is TGTGCCAGCAGCCAAGTCCGGGACCACTACAATGAGCAGTTCTTC. The gene calls are TRBV4-2 and TRBJ2-1, with D perhaps assigned TRBD1 or TRBD2 (5 bases each). V dropped 1 base and J dropped 3 bases, with 10 bases sitting between them. This CDR3 comprises 15 residues. The V gene's germline CDR1 is LGHNA and CDR2 YNFKEQ.